This note documents a single T cell receptor (beta chain) sequence. The target antigen is unknown. The data belong to a study of breast tumors, draining lymph nodes, adjacent tissues. General study results and limits: The data were judged consistent with most tumor T cells coming from lymph node and expanding in tumor.

Each CDR3 protein gets one entry after TCRdb re-called the multiplex PCR reads with MiXCR. The table has 190,000 or so distinct CDR3 sequences, approximately 33% seen once. Samples came from axillary lymph nodes draining the breast cancer. Trimming took 0 bases from V and 8 from J, leaving 16 bases between them. CDR3 length: 15 residues. Germline CDR1 reads GTSNPN; CDR2 reads SVGIG (reference sequence). The sequence derives from a female donor with breast cancer. Some clones in this sample may be carry-over from other donors' samples. The chain joins TRBV30 to TRBJ1-4, with D possibly matching TRBD1 (6 bases). The specimen was axillary lymph node tissue. CDR3 sequence (DNA): TGTGCCTGGAGTGTACGGGGGGCGGTTGGAGAAAAACTGTTTTTT. Protein: CAWSVRGAVGEKLFF.